Listed below are T cell receptor beta chains from one sample, sequenced in a study of cytomegalovirus exposure and HLA in healthy donors. The table came from immunoSEQ multiplex PCR; TCRdb's copy has only in-frame clones and leaves some out. The sample shows approximately 100,000 clones, 74% of them seen only once. Sequencing used PBMCs. These receptors all come from a human donor in good health. CDR3s include the opening cysteine and the closing phenylalanine or tryptophan. Each record gives: V gene, D gene, clone size, J gene, CDR3 protein, CDR3 DNA. A D gene is named only where the DNA matches it firmly. Rows may omit the clone size; those that give it use once, few, many or a size class.

TRBV5-1,.,.,TRBJ1-2,CASSPRTGGLSGYTF,TGCGCCAGCAGCCCAAGAACGGGAGGGCTATCTGGCTACACCTTC
TRBV30,TRBD1,.,TRBJ1-4,CARGTGHEKLFF,TGTGCCCGCGGGACAGGACATGAAAAACTGTTTTTT
TRBV30,TRBD1,.,TRBJ2-3,CAWSVIGQGVRDTQYF,TGTGCCTGGAGTGTAATCGGGCAGGGGGTGAGAGATACGCAGTATTTT
TRBV2,.,.,TRBJ2-5,CASGGDRWDVETQYF,TGTGCCAGCGGGGGGGACAGGTGGGATGTGGAGACCCAGTACTTC
TRBV4-3,.,.,TRBJ1-6,CASSQDFGTNFYSPLHF,TGCGCCAGCAGCCAAGACTTCGGGACAAATTTTTATTCACCCCTCCACTTT
TRBV7-9,TRBD2,few,TRBJ2-1,CASSNLAGAGGEQFF,TGTGCCAGCAGCAACCTAGCGGGTGCGGGGGGTGAGCAGTTCTTC
TRBV7-9,TRBD2,.,TRBJ2-5,CASSLGGGRGETQYF,TGTGCCAGCAGCTTAGGGGGGGGTCGCGGAGAGACCCAGTACTTC
TRBV11-2,TRBD1,.,TRBJ2-7,CASSLRGMGDRSYEQYF,TGTGCCAGCAGCTTAAGGGGTATGGGGGACAGATCCTACGAGCAGTACTTC
TRBV27,TRBD1,.,TRBJ2-1,CASRLQGNNEQFF,TGTGCCAGCAGGTTACAGGGGAACAATGAGCAGTTCTTC
TRBV6-5,TRBD1,.,TRBJ2-7,CASKGTGGTYEQYF,TGTGCCAGCAAGGGGACAGGGGGCACCTACGAGCAGTACTTC